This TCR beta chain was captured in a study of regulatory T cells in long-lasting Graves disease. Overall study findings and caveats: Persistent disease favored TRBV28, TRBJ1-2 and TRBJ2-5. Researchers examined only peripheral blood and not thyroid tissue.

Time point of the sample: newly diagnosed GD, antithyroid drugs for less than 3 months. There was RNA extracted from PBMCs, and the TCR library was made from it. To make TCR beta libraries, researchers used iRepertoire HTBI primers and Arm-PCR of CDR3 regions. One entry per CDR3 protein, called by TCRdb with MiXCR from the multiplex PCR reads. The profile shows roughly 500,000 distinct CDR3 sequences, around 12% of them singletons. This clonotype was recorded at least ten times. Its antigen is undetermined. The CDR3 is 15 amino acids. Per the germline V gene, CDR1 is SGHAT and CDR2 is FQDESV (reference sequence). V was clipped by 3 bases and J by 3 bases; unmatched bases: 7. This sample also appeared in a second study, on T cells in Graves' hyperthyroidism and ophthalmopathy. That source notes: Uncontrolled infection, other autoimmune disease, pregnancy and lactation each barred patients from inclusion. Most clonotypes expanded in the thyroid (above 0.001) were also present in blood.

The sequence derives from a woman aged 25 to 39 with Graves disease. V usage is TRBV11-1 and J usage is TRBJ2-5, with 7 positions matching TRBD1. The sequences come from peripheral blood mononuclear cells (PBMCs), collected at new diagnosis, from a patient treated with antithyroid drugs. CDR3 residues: CASSLGTEKKETQYF. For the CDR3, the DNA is TGTGCCAGCAGCTTGGGGACAGAGAAGAAAGAGACCCAGTACTTC.